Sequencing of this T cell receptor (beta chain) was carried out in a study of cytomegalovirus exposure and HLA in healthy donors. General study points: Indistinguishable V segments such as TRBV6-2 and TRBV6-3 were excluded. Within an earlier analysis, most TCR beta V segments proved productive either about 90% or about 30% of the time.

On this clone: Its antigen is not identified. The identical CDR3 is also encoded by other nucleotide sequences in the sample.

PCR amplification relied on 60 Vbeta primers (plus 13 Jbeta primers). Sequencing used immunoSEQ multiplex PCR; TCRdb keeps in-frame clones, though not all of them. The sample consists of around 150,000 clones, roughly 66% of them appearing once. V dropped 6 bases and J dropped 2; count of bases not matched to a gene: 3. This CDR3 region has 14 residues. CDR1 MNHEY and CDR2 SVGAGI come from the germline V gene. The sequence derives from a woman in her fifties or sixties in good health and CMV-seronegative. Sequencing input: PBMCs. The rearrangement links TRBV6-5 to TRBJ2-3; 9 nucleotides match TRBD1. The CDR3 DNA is TGTGCCAGCAGAGGGACAGGGTCCACAGATACGCAGTATTTT. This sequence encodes CASRGTGSTDTQYF.